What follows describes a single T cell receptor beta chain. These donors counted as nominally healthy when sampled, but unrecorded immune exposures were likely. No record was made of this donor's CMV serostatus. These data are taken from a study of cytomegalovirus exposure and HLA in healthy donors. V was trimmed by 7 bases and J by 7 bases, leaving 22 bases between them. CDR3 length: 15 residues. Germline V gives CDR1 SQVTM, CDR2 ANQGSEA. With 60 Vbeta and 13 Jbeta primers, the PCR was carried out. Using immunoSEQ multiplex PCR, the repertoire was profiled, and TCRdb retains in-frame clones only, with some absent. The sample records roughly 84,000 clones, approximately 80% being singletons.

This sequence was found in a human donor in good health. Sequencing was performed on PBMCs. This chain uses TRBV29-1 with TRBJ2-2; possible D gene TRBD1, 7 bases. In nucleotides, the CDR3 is TGCAGCGCCGTAGGGGGGACAGCTAATTTCGGGGAGCTGTTTTTT. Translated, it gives CSAVGGTANFGELFF.